This T cell receptor beta chain was observed in a study of identical twins. Trimming pared 4 bases from V and 7 bases from J, leaving 15 bases between. Germline V gives CDR1 SGDLS, CDR2 YYNGEE. The CDR3 contains 14 residues. A universal primer site was created by template switching, with the cDNA bearing unique molecular identifiers. From the 5' RACE reads, TCRdb called clonotypes with MiXCR, one entry per CDR3 protein. The sample yields some 500,000 distinct CDR3 sequences, 20% to 25% seen once. Separately, the same data were catalogued under a study of T cells expressing NK-cell markers. This second study says: HCMV specificity of the expanded NKG2C+ T cell clones was not established.

This chain connects TRBV9 to TRBJ2-4, with D perhaps TRBD2 (5 bases). Sequenced sample: CD4+ T cells sorted from blood. The TCR was taken from a woman between 18 and 30 years old in good health. CDR3 nucleotides: TGTGCCAGCAGCCCCGCCCGGGGTCAGAACATTCAGTACTTC. Translated, it gives CASSPARGQNIQYF. Based on the CDR3 plus reference TRBV9 and TRBJ2-4, the full variable domain is DSGVTQTPKHLITATGQRVTLRCSPRSGDLSVYWYQQSLDQGLQFLIQYYNGEERAKGNILERFSAQQFPDLHSELNLSSLELGDSALYFCASSPARGQNIQYFGAGTRLSVL.